The rows below give T cell receptor beta chains drawn from one sample of a study of OX40 agonist ivuxolimab in advanced cancers. TCRdb's table, derived via immunoSEQ multiplex PCR, lists solely in-frame clones and lacks some. The table includes about 53,000 clones, 70% to 80% detected once. Here the sequenced sample was CD4+ or CD8+ T cells sorted from blood, taken in a trial of the OX40 agonist ivuxolimab. The receptor source for this set is an adult with an advanced solid tumor such as melanoma, head and neck, liver or kidney cancer. Each CDR3 is given with its conserved first and last residue. A D gene is named only where the DNA matches it firmly. The size of a clone is reported for some rows only, either as once, few or many, or as a class for expanded clones.

J,D,V,size,DNA,CDR3
TRBJ1-1,.,TRBV18,.,TGTGCCAGCTCACCTCGGGAGAAAGAAGCTTTCTTT,CASSPREKEAFF
TRBJ2-1,.,TRBV5-1,.,TGCGCCAGCAGCTTGGTTGCGGGGTCGAGCAATGAGCAGTTCTTC,CASSLVAGSSNEQFF
TRBJ2-5,.,TRBV14,.,TGTGCCAGCAGCCAAGGCACCGTGGGTGGAGAGACCCAGTACTTC,CASSQGTVGGETQYF
TRBJ2-1,.,TRBV12-5,.,TGTGCTAGTGGTTTGCCAATAGGGGTTAATGAGCAGTTCTTC,CASGLPIGVNEQFF
TRBJ1-4,.,TRBV19,.,TGTGCCAGTAGTATTATTGGTGAAAAACTGTTTTTT,CASSIIGEKLFF
TRBJ1-1,TRBD1,TRBV6-5,.,TGTGCCAGCAGTTACGACGGACAGGGCTTAGCTTTCTTT,CASSYDGQGLAFF
TRBJ2-1,.,TRBV6-5,.,TGTGCCGCGGGGCGAAGCTCCTACAATGAGCAGTTCTTC,CAAGRSSYNEQFF
TRBJ1-1,.,TRBV5-6,.,TGTGCCAGCAGCTCTGCAGGGTTGAACACTGAAGCTTTCTTT,CASSSAGLNTEAFF
TRBJ2-2,TRBD2,TRBV9,.,TGTGCCAGCAGCGGGCTGCGGGGGACCATGGGGAACACCGGGGAGCTGTTTTTT,CASSGLRGTMGNTGELFF
TRBJ2-6,.,TRBV2,few,TGTGCCAGCAGGGAGACAGTTCTCCCCAGGTCTGGCGGGGCCAACGTCCTGACTTTC,CASRETVLPRSGGANVLTF
TRBJ2-3,.,TRBV11-2,few,TGTGCCAGCAGCTTAACTCTTGATACGCAGTATTTT,CASSLTLDTQYF
TRBJ1-2,TRBD1,TRBV18,.,TGTGCCAGCTCACCTACACCCTCCGGGACAGGGGGAAATGGCTACACCTTC,CASSPTPSGTGGNGYTF
TRBJ2-1,TRBD2,TRBV4-1,.,TGCGCCAGCAGCCCGGGGAGGGCTAGCGGGAGTCCATACAATGAGCAGTTCTTC,CASSPGRASGSPYNEQFF
TRBJ1-6,.,TRBV4-1,.,TGCGCCAGCAGCCAAGTGATTTCTAACCTGCCAAGCTCCTATAATTCACCCCTCCACTTT,CASSQVISNLPSSYNSPLHF
TRBJ2-7,.,TRBV6-1,.,TGTGCCAGCCAGTTATTGGGCGAGCAGTACTTC,CASQLLGEQYF
TRBJ2-4,.,TRBV11-3,.,TGTGCCAGCAGACCGCCGGGTGACATTCAGTACTTC,CASRPPGDIQYF
TRBJ1-6,TRBD1,TRBV30,.,TGTGCCGGCGAAAAGGGACAGGATAATTCACCCCTCCACTTT,CAGEKGQDNSPLHF
TRBJ1-1,TRBD1,TRBV5-1,few,TGCGCCAGCAGCTTTCTAGGACAGGGGGTCGAAGCTTTCTTT,CASSFLGQGVEAFF
TRBJ1-5,.,TRBV4-1,.,TGCGCCAGCAGCCAAAGAGGAAGCAATCAGCCCCAGCATTTT,CASSQRGSNQPQHF
TRBJ2-2,.,TRBV30,few,TGTGCCTGGAGTGTAAGCCGGGGCGCGGAGCTGTTTTTT,CAWSVSRGAELFF
TRBJ2-5,.,TRBV30,.,TGTGCCTGGAGGCCCCGCGGGGAGTACCAAGAGACCCAGTACTTC,CAWRPRGEYQETQYF
TRBJ2-1,.,TRBV5-4,.,TGTGCCAGCAGCTTCGCGGGGCACGCGGGGGAGCAGTTCTTC,CASSFAGHAGEQFF
TRBJ2-2,.,TRBV5-1,.,TGCGCCAGCAGTCAGTCGGACCCCGCGAACACCGGGGAGCTGTTTTTT,CASSQSDPANTGELFF
TRBJ1-2,.,TRBV30,.,TGTGCCTGGAGTGTACAGGGAGACTATGGCTACACCTTC,CAWSVQGDYGYTF
TRBJ2-1,.,TRBV27,.,TGTGCCAGCAGCCCTTTACTAAGCGGAATCTCCTACAATGAGCAGTTCTTC,CASSPLLSGISYNEQFF
TRBJ1-5,.,TRBV7-9,.,TGTGCCAGCAGCCCGGGCCCTTCCCCCAATCAGCCCCAGCATTTT,CASSPGPSPNQPQHF
TRBJ2-3,.,TRBV30,.,TGTGCCTGGAGTCCCGGAGGCACAGATACGCAGTATTTT,CAWSPGGTDTQYF
TRBJ1-1,.,TRBV19,.,TGTGCCAGTATGGGATATACGGACACTGAAGCTTTCTTT,CASMGYTDTEAFF
TRBJ2-5,.,TRBV18,.,TGTGCCAGCTCCGGGCAGGTCGAAGAGACCCAGTACTTC,CASSGQVEETQYF
TRBJ1-2,.,TRBV7-9,.,TGTGCCAGCAGCTTATACAGCTATGGCTACACCTTC,CASSLYSYGYTF
TRBJ2-1,TRBD2,TRBV28,.,TGTGCCAGCACCACTGGGGCGGGAGTGAGGGATGAGCAGTTCTTC,CASTTGAGVRDEQFF
TRBJ1-4,TRBD1,TRBV5-1,.,TGCGCCAGCAGCGTAGGACAGGGGGATGAAAAACTGTTTTTT,CASSVGQGDEKLFF
TRBJ1-3,TRBD1,TRBV6-6,.,TGTGCCAGCAGCCCACAGGGGCTCACCATATATTTT,CASSPQGLTIYF
TRBJ1-3,TRBD1,TRBV2,.,TGTGCCACCGGACAGGGGAACACCATATATTTT,CATGQGNTIYF
TRBJ2-7,.,TRBV7-8,.,TGTGCCAGCAGCCCAACCCTACGCTCCTACGAGCAGTACTTC,CASSPTLRSYEQYF
TRBJ2-1,.,TRBV5-1,.,TGCGCCAGCAGCTTGGACAGGGTCAATGAGCAGTTCTTC,CASSLDRVNEQFF
TRBJ1-3,TRBD1,TRBV19,.,TGTGCCACCCAACAGGGGGCGAAAGGAAACACCATATATTTT,CATQQGAKGNTIYF
TRBJ1-1,TRBD1,TRBV6-5,.,TGTGCCAGCAGTTACTCGACAGGGAGAGAAGCTTTCTTT,CASSYSTGREAFF
TRBJ1-2,.,TRBV27,.,TGTGCCAGCAGAGAACAGGGATCCGGGAACTATGGCTACACCTTC,CASREQGSGNYGYTF
TRBJ1-3,.,TRBV4-1,.,TGCGCCAGCAGCCAAGAAGGCCAGGTATTGGGAGGAAACACCATATATTTT,CASSQEGQVLGGNTIYF
TRBJ1-2,TRBD1,TRBV5-4,.,TGTGCCAGCAGCTTGACTTCGAGGGGGCTAGAGGGCTACACCTTC,CASSLTSRGLEGYTF
TRBJ2-3,.,TRBV7-6,.,TGTGCCAGCAGCTCTTCCTCCGATACGCAGTATTTT,CASSSSSDTQYF
TRBJ1-2,.,TRBV30,.,TGTGCCTGGGAACAGGGTACGGGTGGCTACACCTTC,CAWEQGTGGYTF
TRBJ2-7,.,TRBV11-3,once,TGTGCCAGCACCTCAGGGGGGCTCCGCAACGAGCAGTACTTC,CASTSGGLRNEQYF
TRBJ2-5,.,TRBV7-9,few,TGTGCCAGCAGCCTCTCACTAGTCGTTTTGGAGACCCAGTACTTC,CASSLSLVVLETQYF
TRBJ1-4,.,TRBV5-5,.,TGTGCCAGCAGCTTGGGGACTCTGGAGGGAAAACTGTTTTTT,CASSLGTLEGKLFF
TRBJ2-5,.,TRBV7-2,once,TGTGCCAGCAGCTTGGGGAGAGGTGGAGAGACCCAGTACTTC,CASSLGRGGETQYF
TRBJ2-5,.,TRBV18,.,TGTGCCAGCTCACCGATTGAGACAGACCAAGAGACCCAGTACTTC,CASSPIETDQETQYF